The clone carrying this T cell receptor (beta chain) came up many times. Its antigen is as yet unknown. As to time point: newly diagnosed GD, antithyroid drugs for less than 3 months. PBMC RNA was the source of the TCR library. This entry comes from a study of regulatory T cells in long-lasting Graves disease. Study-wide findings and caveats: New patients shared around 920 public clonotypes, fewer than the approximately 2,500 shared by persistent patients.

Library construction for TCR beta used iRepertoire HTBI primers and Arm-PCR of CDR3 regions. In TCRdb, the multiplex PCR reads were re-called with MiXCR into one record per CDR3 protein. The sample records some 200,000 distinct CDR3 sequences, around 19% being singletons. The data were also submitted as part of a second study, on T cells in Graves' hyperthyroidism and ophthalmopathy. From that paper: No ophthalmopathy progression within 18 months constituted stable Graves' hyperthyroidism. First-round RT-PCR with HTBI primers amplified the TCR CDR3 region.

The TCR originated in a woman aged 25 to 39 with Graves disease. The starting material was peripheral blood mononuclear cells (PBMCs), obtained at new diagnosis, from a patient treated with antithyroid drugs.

The CDR3 region is CASSSLGTSGYEQYF. DNA for the CDR3: TGTGCCAGCAGCTCCCTGGGGACTAGCGGCTACGAGCAGTACTTC. The V gene is TRBV7-9, the J gene TRBJ2-7; 11 nucleotides align to TRBD2. The CDR3 covers 15 residues. Germline V lookup: CDR1 SEHNR, CDR2 FQNEAQ (reference sequence). The V gene end was trimmed by 4 bases and the J gene end by 3 bases; junction bases not matched to a gene: 5.